These 21 T cell receptor beta chains were all obtained from the same sample, sequenced in a study of cytomegalovirus exposure and HLA in healthy donors (dated 2017 in TCRdb). Receptor amplification or capture employed the immunoSEQ multiplex PCR assay. For the multiplex PCR, a mixture combining 60 forward primers for TCR Vbeta segments and 13 reverse primers for TCR Jbeta segments was used. This immuneACCESS table, as held by TCRdb, lists in-frame sequences with V and J called but not all clones. Of the missing ones, under half trace to an unresolved V gene in checked studies; the others have no known cause. This sample gives 180,000 or so clones in total; about 80% of them show up just once. The top ten constitute approximately 2.2% of the sample. The sample consisted of PBMCs. These receptor sequences come from a woman between 25 and 40 years old in good health and CMV-seropositive.

The genes are TRBV5-1 and TRBJ2-7, with 7 positions matching TRBD2. CDR3 length: 15 residues. The V segment lost 2 bases and the J segment 1 base; nucleotides outside the gene matches: 6. Germline assignment: CDR1 SGHRS and CDR2 YFSETQ. CDR3 amino acids: CASSFRSSGSYEQYF. CDR3 in DNA: TGCGCCAGCAGCTTTCGCAGTAGCGGGTCCTACGAGCAGTACTTC.

The chain uses TRBV18 and TRBJ1-4; D remains ambiguous. The ends were cut back, 3 bases at V and 6 bases at J, with 11 bases in the middle. The germline V gene has CDR1 KGHSH and CDR2 LQKENI. The CDR3 loop spans 14 amino acids. CDR3 in amino acids: CASSPGGEYEKLFF. The CDR3 DNA follows: TGTGCCAGCTCACCCGGCGGCGAATATGAAAAACTGTTTTTT.

This chain links TRBV7-9 with TRBJ2-2; unclear D gene. Per germline, CDR1 SEHNR and CDR2 FQNEAQ (reference sequence). The CDR3 length is 13 residues. Trimming took 6 bases from V and 1 from J, leaving 6 bases between them. Here the CDR3 reads CASRQMNTGELFF. Here the CDR3 DNA reads TGTGCCAGCAGACAGATGAACACCGGGGAGCTGTTTTTT. Full variable domain (remainder filled in from reference TRBV7-9 and TRBJ2-2): DTGVSQNPRHKITKRGQNVTFRCDPISEHNRLYWYRQTLGQGPEFLTYFQNEAQLEKSRLLSDRFSAERPKGSFSTLEIQRTEQGDSAMYLCASRQMNTGELFFGEGSRLTVL.

This CDR3 is CASSPDPRQGTEAFF. The DNA for the CDR3 is TGTGCCAGCAGCCCAGACCCGAGACAGGGGACTGAAGCTTTCTTT. V is TRBV7-6 and J is TRBJ1-1, with TRBD1 matching over 8 bases. With 5 bases clipped from V and 5 bases from J, the junction kept 10 bases outside the gene matches. The CDR3 totals 15 residues. Germline V lookup: CDR1 SGHVS, CDR2 FNYEAQ.

The chain uses TRBV19 and TRBJ1-5; possible D gene TRBD1, 6 bases. The CDR3 extends over 16 amino acids. The germline CDR1 and CDR2 sequences are LNHDA and SQIVND (reference sequence). Trimming removed 3 bases from V and 3 bases from J, with 15 bases in between. CDR3 amino acids: CASSIPTGTVNQPQHF. The DNA of the CDR3 is TGTGCCAGTAGTATCCCGACAGGAACAGTCAATCAGCCCCAGCATTTT. Looking up the rest from reference TRBV19 and TRBJ1-5 gives the full variable domain: DGGITQSPKYLFRKEGQNVTLSCEQNLNHDAMYWYRQDPGQGLRLIYYSQIVNDFQKGDIAEGYSVSREKKESFPLTVTSAQKNPTAFYLCASSIPTGTVNQPQHFGDGTRLSIL.

The V call is TRBV5-8, the J call TRBJ1-1; D perhaps matches TRBD1 (5 bases). Deletions cut 0 bases from V and 2 bases from J, with 11 bases between. The CDR3 runs to 15 residues. From germline, CDR1 is SGHTS and CDR2 YDEGEE. The CDR3 DNA is TGTGCCAGCAGCTTGGGGGCAGGGATTAACACTGAAGCTTTCTTT. It specifies CASSLGAGINTEAFF.

The chain combines TRBV5-1 with TRBJ1-2; D remains unclear. The CDR3 is made up of 13 amino acids. With 0 bases removed from V and 6 bases from J, the gap between germline ends came to 9 bases. Germline loops: CDR1 SGHRS, CDR2 YFSETQ. CDR3 sequence reads: CASSLAGGHGYTF. The CDR3 DNA reads TGCGCCAGCAGCTTGGCCGGAGGGCATGGCTACACCTTC.

The V gene is TRBV28, the J gene TRBJ2-5; TRBD1 aligns across 11 bases. Germline values: CDR1 MDHEN, CDR2 SYDVKM. V lost 2 bases and J lost 5; bases outside the gene matches: 7. The CDR3 extends over 16 amino acids. CDR3 sequence (DNA): TGTGCCAGCAGTTTAGCCGGGACAGGGGGTCCCGAGACCCAGTACTTC. Its translation: CASSLAGTGGPETQYF.

The rearrangement uses TRBV7-9 and TRBJ2-1; 14 nucleotides align to TRBD2. The CDR3 contains 17 residues. Germline V gene data show CDR1 as SEHNR and CDR2 as FQNEAQ (reference sequence). V lost 3 bases, J lost 10 bases, and 11 bases stayed unmatched. CDR3 residues: CASSLPGTSGRIGEQFF. The CDR3 bases are TGTGCCAGCAGCTTGCCGGGGACTAGCGGGAGAATAGGAGAGCAGTTCTTC.

This sequence joins TRBV20-1 and TRBJ2-1; D unresolved. The CDR3 consists of 10 residues. V was clipped by 4 bases and J by 7 bases, with 5 bases between them. The germline V gene encodes CDR1 DFQATT and CDR2 SNEGSKA (reference sequence). CDR3 in DNA: TGCAGTGCTACGGGTAATGAGCAGTTCTTC. It codes for CSATGNEQFF.

This chain connects TRBV4-3 to TRBJ1-1; no clear D gene. The germline gives CDR1 LGHNA, CDR2 YSLEER. This CDR3 contains 12 residues. V was trimmed by 5 bases and J by 10 bases, leaving 14 bases between them. CDR3 in DNA: TGCGCCAGCAGCGACCCCAAGGGAGGAGCTTTCTTT. It is translated as CASSDPKGGAFF.

This clone was detected once. This chain uses TRBV10-2 with TRBJ2-1; 10 nucleotides line up with TRBD2. J gave up 5 bases and V 8 bases, and 9 bases lay outside the gene matches. The CDR3 has 15 amino acids. CDR1 and CDR2 (germline): WSHSY, SAAADI. CDR3: CASSPASGGHNEQFF. The CDR3 DNA sequence: TGCGCCAGCTCGCCTGCTAGCGGGGGCCACAATGAGCAGTTCTTC.

The chain uses TRBV28 and TRBJ1-3; 7 nucleotides match TRBD1. CDR1 is MDHEN and CDR2 is SYDVKM in the germline V gene. The length of the CDR3 is 16 residues. V lost 3 bases and J lost 0; bases outside the gene matches: 5. The CDR3 protein is CASSFHSGGSGNTIYF. The CDR3 DNA reads as TGTGCCAGCAGTTTTCACTCAGGGGGCTCTGGAAACACCATATATTTT.

This clone was seen a single time. The chain has TRBV5-8 and TRBJ2-7, with a weak D call TRBD2 (5 bases). Germline CDR1 SGHTS, CDR2 YDEGEE. The V gene lost 3 bases and the J gene lost 9 bases, with 13 bases spanning the gap. The CDR3 runs 12 residues. CDR3 nucleotide sequence: TGTGCCAGCAGCTGGACTCGAGCCGGGCAGTACTTC. This codes for CASSWTRAGQYF.

This chain links TRBV6-1 with TRBJ2-5; tentative D call: TRBD2 (6 bases). Judging by the DNA end, TRBJ2-7 fits better; the J call may be wrong. The V gene's germline CDR1 is MNHNS and CDR2 SASEGT. This CDR3 has 16 residues. In nucleotides, the CDR3 is TGTGCCAGCAGTGAAGCATGGAGGGGCCAGGCCTACGAGCAGTACTTC. Encoded protein: CASSEAWRGQAYEQYF.

The chain couples TRBV19 to TRBJ2-5; 7 bases match TRBD2. The V gene end was trimmed by 1 base and the J gene end by 2 bases; junction bases not matched to a gene: 4. This CDR3 spans 15 amino acids. Germline loops: CDR1 LNHDA, CDR2 SQIVND (reference sequence). CDR3 region: CASSIAGAGQETQYF. As DNA, the CDR3 is TGTGCCAGTAGTATAGCGGGAGCGGGGCAAGAGACCCAGTACTTC.

In DNA form, the CDR3 reads TGTGCCAGCAGCTTAGAAATAGCAGTGGACACCATATATTTT. Amino acid sequence: CASSLEIAVDTIYF. The genes are TRBV7-2 and TRBJ1-3; D not resolved. This CDR3 is built from 14 residues. V lost 1 base and J 8 bases, leaving 12 bases between the germline ends. From germline, CDR1 is SGHTA and CDR2 FQGNSA.

The CDR3 sequence is CASSKGRTEPNYGYTF. In DNA form, the CDR3 reads TGTGCCAGTAGTAAGGGACGGACAGAACCTAACTATGGCTACACCTTC. The genes are TRBV19 and TRBJ1-2; the D gene is possibly TRBD1 (6 bases). The V gene lost 4 bases and the J gene lost 0 bases, with 15 bases spanning the gap. CDR1 is LNHDA and CDR2 is SQIVND in the germline V gene (reference sequence). The CDR3 sequence is 16 residues long.

The chain recombines TRBV7-9 with TRBJ1-2; 8 bases are shared with TRBD1. V was clipped by 4 bases and J by 9 bases; unmatched bases: 4. This CDR3 is built from 12 residues. CDR1 SEHNR and CDR2 FQNEAQ come from the germline V gene (reference sequence). CDR3 loop: CASSSGQGSYTF. The CDR3 bases are TGTGCCAGCAGCTCCGGACAGGGAAGCTACACCTTC. Drawing the rest from reference TRBV7-9 and TRBJ1-2, the complete variable domain is DTGVSQNPRHKITKRGQNVTFRCDPISEHNRLYWYRQTLGQGPEFLTYFQNEAQLEKSRLLSDRFSAERPKGSFSTLEIQRTEQGDSAMYLCASSSGQGSYTFGSGTRLTVV.

V is TRBV5-1 and J is TRBJ2-1; 9 nucleotides align to TRBD2. Germline V lookup: CDR1 SGHRS, CDR2 YFSETQ. Trimming removed 5 bases from V and 2 bases from J; junction bases left unmatched: 8. The CDR3 runs to 16 residues. CDR3 coding DNA: TGCGCCAGCAGAGTGGTCGCTAGCGGGACCTACAATGAGCAGTTCTTC. Protein sequence: CASRVVASGTYNEQFF.

The chain couples TRBV5-1 to TRBJ1-4; 9 positions agree with TRBD1. CDR3 length: 16 residues. CDR1 and CDR2 from the germline V gene are SGHRS and YFSETQ. With 7 bases clipped from V and 2 bases from J, the junction kept 9 bases outside the gene matches. In nucleotides, the CDR3 is TGCGCCAGCTCAACTACAGGGGGCGCGACTAATGAAAAACTGTTTTTT. Translated, it gives CASSTTGGATNEKLFF. Filled out from reference TRBV5-1 and TRBJ1-4, the complete variable domain reads KAGVTQTPRYLIKTRGQQVTLSCSPISGHRSVSWYQQTPGQGLQFLFEYFSETQRNKGNFPGRFSGRQFSNSRSEMNVSTLELGDSALYLCASSTTGGATNEKLFFGSGTQLSVL.